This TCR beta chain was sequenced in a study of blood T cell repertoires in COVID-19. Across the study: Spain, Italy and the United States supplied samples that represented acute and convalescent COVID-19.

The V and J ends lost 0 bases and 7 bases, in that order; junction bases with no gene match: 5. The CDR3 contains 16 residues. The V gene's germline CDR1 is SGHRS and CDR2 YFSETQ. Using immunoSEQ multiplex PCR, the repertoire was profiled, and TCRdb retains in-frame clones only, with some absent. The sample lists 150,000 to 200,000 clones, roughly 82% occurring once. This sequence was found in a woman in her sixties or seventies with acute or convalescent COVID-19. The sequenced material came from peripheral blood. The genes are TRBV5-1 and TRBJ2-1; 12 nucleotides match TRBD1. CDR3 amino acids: CASSLGPGQGANEQFF. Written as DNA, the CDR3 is TGCGCCAGCAGCTTGGGCCCGGGACAGGGGGCGAATGAGCAGTTCTTC.